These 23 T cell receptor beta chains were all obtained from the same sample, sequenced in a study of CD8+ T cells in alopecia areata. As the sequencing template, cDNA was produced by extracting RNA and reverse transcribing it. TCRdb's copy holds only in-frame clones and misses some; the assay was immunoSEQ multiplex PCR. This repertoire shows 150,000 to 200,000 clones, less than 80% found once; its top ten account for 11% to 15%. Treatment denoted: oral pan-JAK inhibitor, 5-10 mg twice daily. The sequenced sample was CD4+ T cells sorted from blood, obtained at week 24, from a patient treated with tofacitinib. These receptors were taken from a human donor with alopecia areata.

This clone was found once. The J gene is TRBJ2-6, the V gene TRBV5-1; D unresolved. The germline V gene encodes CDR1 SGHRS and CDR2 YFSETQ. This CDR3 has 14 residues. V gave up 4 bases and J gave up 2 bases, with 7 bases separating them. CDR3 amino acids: CASSPATGANVLTF. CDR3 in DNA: TGCGCCAGCAGCCCAGCTACTGGGGCCAACGTCCTGACTTTC. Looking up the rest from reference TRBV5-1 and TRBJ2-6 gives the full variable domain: KAGVTQTPRYLIKTRGQQVTLSCSPISGHRSVSWYQQTPGQGLQFLFEYFSETQRNKGNFPGRFSGRQFSNSRSEMNVSTLELGDSALYLCASSPATGANVLTFGAGSRLTVL.

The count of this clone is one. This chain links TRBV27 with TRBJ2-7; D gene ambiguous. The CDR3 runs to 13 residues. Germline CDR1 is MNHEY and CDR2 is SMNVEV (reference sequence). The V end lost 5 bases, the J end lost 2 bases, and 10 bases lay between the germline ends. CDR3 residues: CASSGDKTYEQYF. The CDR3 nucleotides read TGTGCCAGCAGTGGTGACAAGACCTACGAGCAGTACTTC.

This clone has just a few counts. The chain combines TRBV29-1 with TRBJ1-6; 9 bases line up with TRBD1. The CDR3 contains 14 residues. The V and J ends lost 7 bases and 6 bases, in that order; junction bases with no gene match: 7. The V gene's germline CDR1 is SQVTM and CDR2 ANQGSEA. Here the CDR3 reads CSARTGAINSPLHF. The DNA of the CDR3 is TGCAGCGCTAGGACAGGGGCGATTAATTCACCCCTCCACTTT.

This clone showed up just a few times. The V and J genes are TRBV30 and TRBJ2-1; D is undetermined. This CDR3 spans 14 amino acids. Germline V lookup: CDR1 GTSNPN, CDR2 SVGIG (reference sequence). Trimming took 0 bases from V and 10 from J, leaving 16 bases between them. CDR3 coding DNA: TGTGCCTGGAGTGTACGGTCAGGAATCTGGGAGCAGTTCTTC. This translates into CAWSVRSGIWEQFF.

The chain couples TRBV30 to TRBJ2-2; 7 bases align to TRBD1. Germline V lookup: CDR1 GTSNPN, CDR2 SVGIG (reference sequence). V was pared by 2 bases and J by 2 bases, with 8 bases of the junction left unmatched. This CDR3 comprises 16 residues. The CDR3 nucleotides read TGTGCCTGGAGTATTGGCGACAGGGTTAACACCGGGGAGCTGTTTTTT. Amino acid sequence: CAWSIGDRVNTGELFF. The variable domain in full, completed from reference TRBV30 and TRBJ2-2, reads SQTIHQWPATLVQPVGSPLSLECTVEGTSNPNLYWYRQAAGRGLQLLFYSVGIGQISSEVPQNLSASRPQDRQFILSSKKLLLSDSGFYLCAWSIGDRVNTGELFFGEGSRLTVL.

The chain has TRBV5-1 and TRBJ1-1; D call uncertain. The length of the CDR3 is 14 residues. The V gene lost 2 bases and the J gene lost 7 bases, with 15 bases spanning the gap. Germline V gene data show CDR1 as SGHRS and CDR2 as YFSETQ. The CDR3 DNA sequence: TGCGCCAGCAGCTTTTACCCCGGACGGGATGAAGCTTTCTTT. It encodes CASSFYPGRDEAFF.

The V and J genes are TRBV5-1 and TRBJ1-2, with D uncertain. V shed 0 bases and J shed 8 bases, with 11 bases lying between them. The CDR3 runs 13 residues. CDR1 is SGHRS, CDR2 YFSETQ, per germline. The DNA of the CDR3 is TGCGCCAGCAGCTTGGGACCGGAGGGAGGCTACACCTTC. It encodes CASSLGPEGGYTF.

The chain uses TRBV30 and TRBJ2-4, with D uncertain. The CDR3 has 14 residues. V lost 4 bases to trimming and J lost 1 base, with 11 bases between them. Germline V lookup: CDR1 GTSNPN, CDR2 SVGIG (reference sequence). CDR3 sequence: CAWKEPGAKNIQYF. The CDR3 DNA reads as TGTGCCTGGAAAGAACCCGGGGCCAAAAACATTCAGTACTTC.

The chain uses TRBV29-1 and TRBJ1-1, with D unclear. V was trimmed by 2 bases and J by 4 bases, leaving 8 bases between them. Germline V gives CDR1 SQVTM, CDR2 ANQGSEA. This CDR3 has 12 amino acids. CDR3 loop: CSVEIRSTEAFF. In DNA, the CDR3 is TGCAGCGTTGAAATCAGAAGCACTGAAGCTTTCTTT.

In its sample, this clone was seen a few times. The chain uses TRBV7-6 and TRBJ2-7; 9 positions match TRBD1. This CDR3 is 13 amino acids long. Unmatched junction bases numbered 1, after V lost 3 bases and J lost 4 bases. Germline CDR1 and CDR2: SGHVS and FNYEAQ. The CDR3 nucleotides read TGTGCCAGCAGCTTGGGGACAGGGTACGAGCAGTACTTC. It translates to CASSLGTGYEQYF.

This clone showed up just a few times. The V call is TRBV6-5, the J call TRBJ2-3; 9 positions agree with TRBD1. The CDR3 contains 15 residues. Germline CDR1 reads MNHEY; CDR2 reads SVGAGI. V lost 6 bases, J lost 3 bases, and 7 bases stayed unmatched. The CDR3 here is CASSDRGKFTDTQYF. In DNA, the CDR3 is TGTGCCAGCAGCGACAGGGGGAAATTTACAGATACGCAGTATTTT.

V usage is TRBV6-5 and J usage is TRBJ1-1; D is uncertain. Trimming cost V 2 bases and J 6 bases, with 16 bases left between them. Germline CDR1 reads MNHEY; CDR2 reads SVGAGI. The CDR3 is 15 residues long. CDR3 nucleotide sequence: TGTGCCAGCAGTTACACTCCCGTCGGTAGGGCTGAAGCTTTCTTT. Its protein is CASSYTPVGRAEAFF.

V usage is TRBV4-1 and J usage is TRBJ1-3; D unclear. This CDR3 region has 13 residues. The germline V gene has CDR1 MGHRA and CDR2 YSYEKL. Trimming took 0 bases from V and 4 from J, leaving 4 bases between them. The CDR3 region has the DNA TGCGCCAGCAGCCAAGATCGAGGAAACACCATATATTTT. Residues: CASSQDRGNTIYF.

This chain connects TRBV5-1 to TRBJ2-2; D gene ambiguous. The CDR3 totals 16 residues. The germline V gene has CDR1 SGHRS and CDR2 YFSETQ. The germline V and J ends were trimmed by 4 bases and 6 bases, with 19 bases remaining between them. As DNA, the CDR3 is TGCGCCAGCAGCCCCGATCAACGGACGGGCTCCGGGGAGCTGTTTTTT. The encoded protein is CASSPDQRTGSGELFF.

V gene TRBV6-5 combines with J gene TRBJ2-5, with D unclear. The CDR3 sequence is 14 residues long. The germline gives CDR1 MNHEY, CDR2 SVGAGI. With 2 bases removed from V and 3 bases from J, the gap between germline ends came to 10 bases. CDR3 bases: TGTGCCAGCAGTTACGGGCCTCTAAAAGAGACCCAGTACTTC. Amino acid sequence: CASSYGPLKETQYF.

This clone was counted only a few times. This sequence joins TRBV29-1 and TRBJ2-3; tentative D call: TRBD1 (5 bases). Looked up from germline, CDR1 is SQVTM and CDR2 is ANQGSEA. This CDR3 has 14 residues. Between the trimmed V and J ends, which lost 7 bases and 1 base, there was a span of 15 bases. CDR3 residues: CSGAHGHGTDTQYF. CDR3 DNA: TGCAGCGGGGCTCACGGACATGGCACAGATACGCAGTATTTT.

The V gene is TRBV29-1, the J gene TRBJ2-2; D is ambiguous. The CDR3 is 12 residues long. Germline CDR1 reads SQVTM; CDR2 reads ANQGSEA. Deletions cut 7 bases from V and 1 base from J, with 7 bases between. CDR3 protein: CSGHKNTGELFF. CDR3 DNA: TGCAGCGGACACAAGAACACCGGGGAGCTGTTTTTT.

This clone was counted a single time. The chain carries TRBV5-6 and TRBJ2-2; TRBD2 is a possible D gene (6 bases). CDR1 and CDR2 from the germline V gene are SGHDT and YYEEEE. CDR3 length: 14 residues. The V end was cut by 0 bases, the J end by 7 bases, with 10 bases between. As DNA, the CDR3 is TGTGCCAGCAGCTTGGCCGGCGGGGTCGGGGAGCTGTTTTTT. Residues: CASSLAGGVGELFF. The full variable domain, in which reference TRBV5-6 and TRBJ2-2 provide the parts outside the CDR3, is DAGVTQSPTHLIKTRGQQVTLRCSPKSGHDTVSWYQQALGQGPQFIFQYYEEEERQRGNFPDRFSGHQFPNYSSELNVNALLLGDSALYLCASSLAGGVGELFFGEGSRLTVL.

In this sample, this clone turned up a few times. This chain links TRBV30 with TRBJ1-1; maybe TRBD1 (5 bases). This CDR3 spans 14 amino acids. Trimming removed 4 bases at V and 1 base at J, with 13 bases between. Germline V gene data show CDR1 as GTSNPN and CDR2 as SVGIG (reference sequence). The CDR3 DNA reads TGTGCCTGGACCCCCCGGACACCGAACACTGAAGCTTTCTTT. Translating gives CAWTPRTPNTEAFF.

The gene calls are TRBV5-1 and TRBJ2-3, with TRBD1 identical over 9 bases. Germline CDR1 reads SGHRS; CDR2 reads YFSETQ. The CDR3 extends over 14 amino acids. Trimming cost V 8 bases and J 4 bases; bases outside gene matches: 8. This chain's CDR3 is CASRPGQGSDTQYF. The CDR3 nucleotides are TGCGCCAGTCGTCCGGGACAGGGCTCAGATACGCAGTATTTT.

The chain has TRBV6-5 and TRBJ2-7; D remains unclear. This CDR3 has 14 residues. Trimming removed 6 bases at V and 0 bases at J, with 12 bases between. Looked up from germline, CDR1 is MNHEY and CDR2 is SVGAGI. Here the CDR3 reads CASSVGGPSYEQYF. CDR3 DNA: TGTGCCAGCAGCGTCGGTGGTCCCTCCTACGAGCAGTACTTC.

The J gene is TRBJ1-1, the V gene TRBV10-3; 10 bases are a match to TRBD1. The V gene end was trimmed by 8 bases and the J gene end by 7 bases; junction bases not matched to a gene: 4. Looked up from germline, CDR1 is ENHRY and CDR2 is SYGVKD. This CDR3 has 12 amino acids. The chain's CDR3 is CAIQGQGYEAFF. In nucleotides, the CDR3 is TGTGCCATCCAGGGACAGGGGTATGAAGCTTTCTTT.

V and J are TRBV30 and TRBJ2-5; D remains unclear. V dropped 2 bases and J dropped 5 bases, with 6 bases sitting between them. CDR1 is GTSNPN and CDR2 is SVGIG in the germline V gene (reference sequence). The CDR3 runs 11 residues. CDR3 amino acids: CAWSNVETQYF. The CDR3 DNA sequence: TGTGCCTGGAGTAACGTGGAGACCCAGTACTTC.